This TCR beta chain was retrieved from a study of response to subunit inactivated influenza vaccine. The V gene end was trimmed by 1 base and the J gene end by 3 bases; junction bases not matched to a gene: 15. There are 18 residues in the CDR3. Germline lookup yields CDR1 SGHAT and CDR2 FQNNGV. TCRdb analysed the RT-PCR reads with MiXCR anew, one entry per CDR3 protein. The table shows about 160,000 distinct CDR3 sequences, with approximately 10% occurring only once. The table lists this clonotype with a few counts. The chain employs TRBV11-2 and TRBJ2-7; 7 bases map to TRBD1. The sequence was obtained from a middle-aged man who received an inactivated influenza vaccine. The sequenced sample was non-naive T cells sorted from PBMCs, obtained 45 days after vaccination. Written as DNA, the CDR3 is TGTGCCAGCAGCTTAGTCTCTCATACAGGGGAGAGTAGCTACGAGCAGTACTTC. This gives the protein CASSLVSHTGESSYEQYF. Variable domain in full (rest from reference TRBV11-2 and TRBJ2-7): EAGVAQSPRYKIIEKRQSVAFWCNPISGHATLYWYQQILGQGPKLLIQFQNNGVVDDSQLPKDRFSAERLKGVDSTLKIQPAKLEDSAVYLCASSLVSHTGESSYEQYFGPGTRLTVT.